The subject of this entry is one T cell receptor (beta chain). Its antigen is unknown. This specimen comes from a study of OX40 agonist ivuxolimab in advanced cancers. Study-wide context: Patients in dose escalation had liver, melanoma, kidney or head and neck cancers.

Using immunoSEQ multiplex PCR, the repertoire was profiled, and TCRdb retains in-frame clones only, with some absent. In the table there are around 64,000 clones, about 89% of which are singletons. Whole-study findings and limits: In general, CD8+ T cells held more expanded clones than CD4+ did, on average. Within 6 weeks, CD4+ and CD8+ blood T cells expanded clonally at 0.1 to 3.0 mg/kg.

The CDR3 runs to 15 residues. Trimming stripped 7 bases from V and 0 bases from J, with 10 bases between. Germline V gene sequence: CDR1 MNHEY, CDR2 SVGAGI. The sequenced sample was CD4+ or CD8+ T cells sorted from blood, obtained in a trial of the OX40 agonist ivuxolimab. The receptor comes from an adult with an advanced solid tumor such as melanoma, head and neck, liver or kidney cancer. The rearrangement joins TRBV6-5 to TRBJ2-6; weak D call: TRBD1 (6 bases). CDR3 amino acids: CASTWDNSGANVLTF. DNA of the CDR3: TGTGCCAGCACTTGGGACAACTCTGGGGCCAACGTCCTGACTTTC.